These 13 T cell receptor beta chains were all obtained from the same sample, sequenced in a study of prognosis after radiotherapy for stage I lung cancer. Researchers used two-round multiplex PCR to amplify TCR beta CDR3 starting from genomic DNA. Gene-specific TRBV and TRBJ primers were used in PCR round one. TCRdb redid the calling of the multiplex PCR reads with MiXCR, one entry per CDR3 protein. The data show fewer than 20,000 distinct CDR3 sequences, 44% seen once. The source was PBMCs, collected before or after stereotactic body radiation therapy (not recorded which). Every receptor here comes from a donor over 45 with non-small cell lung cancer.

This clonotype was detected ten times or more. The chain is built from TRBV20-1 and TRBJ2-3, with D hard to call. Germline-derived CDR1 and CDR2 are DFQATT and SNEGSKA (reference sequence). This CDR3 region has 15 residues. The V gene lost 0 bases and the J gene lost 6 bases, with 16 bases spanning the gap. The CDR3, as DNA: TGCAGTGCTAGAGATGCCCCTCCACGAACCGATACGCAGTATTTT. Protein product: CSARDAPPRTDTQYF.

This chain joins TRBV6-2 or TRBV6-3 and TRBJ2-2, with TRBD1 matching over 8 bases. In germline, CDR1 is MNHEY, CDR2 SVGEGT. The ends lost 11 bases at V and 1 base at J; junction bases unmatched: 9. The CDR3 spans 15 residues. The CDR3 loop is CACEQGQENTGELFF. Here the CDR3 DNA reads TGTGCCTGCGAACAGGGACAGGAGAACACCGGGGAGCTGTTTTTT.

The chain recombines TRBV24-1 with TRBJ2-7; D remains unclear. The V gene lost 3 bases and the J gene lost 5 bases, with 16 bases spanning the gap. There are 15 residues in the CDR3. Germline CDR1 reads KGHDR; CDR2 reads SFDVKD. In DNA form, the CDR3 reads TGTGCCACCAGTGATGCCCGGGCCCCTTGCGACGAGCAGTACTTC. It translates to CATSDARAPCDEQYF.

This clonotype was counted many times. The J gene is TRBJ2-7, the V gene TRBV7-6; D is unresolved. The CDR3 length is 13 residues. CDR1 and CDR2 from the germline V gene are SGHVS and FNYEAQ. The V end was cut by 0 bases, the J end by 3 bases, with 6 bases between. The CDR3, as DNA: TGTGCCAGCAGCTTAGCTGACTTCTACGAGCAGTACTTC. Its protein is CASSLADFYEQYF.

In this sample, this clonotype turned up many times. The gene calls are TRBV30 and TRBJ1-6; D gene unclear. This CDR3 comprises 13 residues. CDR1 is GTSNPN and CDR2 is SVGIG in the germline V gene (reference sequence). Trimming pared 8 bases from V and 7 bases from J, leaving 15 bases between. The chain's CDR3 is CAVMERSNSPLHF. The CDR3 DNA follows: TGTGCCGTAATGGAGAGGAGCAATTCACCCCTCCACTTT.

This clonotype has ten or more counts. V gene TRBV5-6 combines with J gene TRBJ1-2; D is possibly TRBD1 (6 bases). The V end was cut by 0 bases, the J end by 4 bases, with 10 bases between. CDR3 length equals 14 residues. Germline CDR1 is SGHDT and CDR2 is YYEEEE. This chain's CDR3 is CASSLEQGVYGYTF. CDR3 nucleotide sequence: TGTGCCAGCAGCTTGGAACAGGGAGTCTATGGCTACACCTTC.

As regards this clonotype: No conserved phenylalanine or tryptophan ends this CDR3, so it is likely a read error. V and J are TRBV12-3 or TRBV12-4 and TRBJ2-5; D possibly uses TRBD1 or TRBD2 (5 bases each). The CDR3 sequence is 14 residues long. V was cut by 6 bases and J by 3 bases, with 14 bases left in between. CDR3 DNA sequence: TGTGCCAGCAGCCTTTCAGGGACGAAAGAGACCCAGTACCTC. Its translation: CASSLSGTKETQYL.

The rearrangement links TRBV20-1 to TRBJ2-6; unclear D gene. Deletions cut 2 bases from V and 2 bases from J, with 10 bases between. The CDR3 consists of 15 residues. Looked up from germline, CDR1 is DFQATT and CDR2 is SNEGSKA (reference sequence). The CDR3 protein is CSARSRATGANVLTF. CDR3 coding DNA: TGCAGTGCTAGATCGCGCGCGACTGGGGCCAACGTCCTGACTTTC.

Many counts were recorded for this clonotype. The rearrangement joins TRBV6-1 to TRBJ1-2; D possibly corresponds to TRBD1 (5 bases). CDR1 is MNHNS, CDR2 SASEGT, per germline. V lost 5 bases and J lost 2, with 9 bases in between. CDR3 size: 13 residues. In nucleotides, the CDR3 is TGTGCCAGCAGTAATGACAGAAACTATGGCTACACCTTC. Translated, it gives CASSNDRNYGYTF.

J is TRBJ2-7 and V is TRBV20-1; TRBD1 matches at 12 bases. In germline, CDR1 is DFQATT, CDR2 SNEGSKA (reference sequence). The CDR3 spans 13 residues. V was clipped by 5 bases and J by 6 bases; unmatched bases: 5. The CDR3 region is CSAVGQGAAEQYF. As DNA, the CDR3 is TGCAGTGCTGTGGGACAGGGGGCTGCCGAGCAGTACTTC.

Within the sample, this clonotype is medium-sized (0.01 to 0.1%). The chain links TRBV11-1 to TRBJ1-1; the D gene is possibly TRBD1 (5 bases). Germline-derived CDR1 and CDR2 are SGHAT and FQDESV (reference sequence). The length of the CDR3 is 15 residues. V was cut by 3 bases and J by 2 bases, with 13 bases left in between. CDR3 coding DNA: TGTGCCAGCAGCTTGGGACGGGCCGCCAACACTGAAGCTTTCTTT. Translation: CASSLGRAANTEAFF.

This clonotype was recorded many times. The gene calls are TRBV2 and TRBJ2-3, with 7 bases aligning to TRBD2. V lost 9 bases and J lost 0; bases outside the gene matches: 6. This CDR3 region has 14 residues. Germline V gene data show CDR1 as SNHLY and CDR2 as FYNNEI. The CDR3 reads CASGGGSSTDTQYF. DNA for the CDR3: TGTGCCAGTGGGGGGGGGTCTAGCACAGATACGCAGTATTTT.

This clonotype has a count of ten or more. V usage is TRBV2 and J usage is TRBJ2-4; D is unresolved. The CDR3 runs to 13 residues. The V gene lost 9 bases and the J gene lost 3 bases, with 12 bases spanning the gap. From germline, CDR1 is SNHLY and CDR2 FYNNEI. In DNA, the CDR3 is TGTGCCAGGACGGCTTACGACAAAAACATTCAGTACTTC. Translating gives CARTAYDKNIQYF.